The rows below give T cell receptor beta chains drawn from one sample of a study of a mutant IDH1 vaccine in newly diagnosed glioma. These receptors lack a known antigen. Assay used: immunoSEQ multiplex PCR; TCRdb lists only in-frame clones, some missing. This sample has under 40,000 clones, with about four fifths found just once. Here the sequenced sample was PBMCs, taken from a glioma patient whose treatment included an IDH1 peptide vaccine. These receptors were obtained from a man younger than 40 with glioma. The CDR3 runs from the conserved cysteine through the conserved F or W. The D gene is left open where the match is weak. Only some rows state a clone size, as once, few, many or a class for expanded clones.

J gene: TRBJ1-5
V gene: TRBV27
D gene: NA
clone size: NA
CDR3 DNA: TGTGCCAGCGGGGGATTTAGCAATCAGCCCCAGCATTTT
CDR3 protein: CASGGFSNQPQHF

J gene: TRBJ1-1
V gene: TRBV6-6
D gene: NA
clone size: NA
CDR3 DNA: TGTGCCAGCAGTTACAGCGGACAGATGAACACTGAAGCTTTCTTT
CDR3 protein: CASSYSGQMNTEAFF

J gene: TRBJ2-5
V gene: TRBV7-6
D gene: TRBD1
clone size: once
CDR3 DNA: TGTGCCAGCAGCTCAATACAGGGGTCAGAGACCCAGTACTTC
CDR3 protein: CASSSIQGSETQYF

J gene: TRBJ1-2
V gene: TRBV5-5
D gene: NA
clone size: NA
CDR3 DNA: TGTGCCAGCAGCTTGGGGCAGGCAGATGGCTACACCTTC
CDR3 protein: CASSLGQADGYTF

J gene: TRBJ1-4
V gene: TRBV29-1
D gene: TRBD1
clone size: NA
CDR3 DNA: TGCAGCGTAGGGACAGGGAATGAAAAACTGTTTTTT
CDR3 protein: CSVGTGNEKLFF

J gene: TRBJ1-1
V gene: TRBV7-6
D gene: TRBD1
clone size: NA
CDR3 DNA: TGTGCCAGCAGCCCGACAGGGGGCACTGAAGCTTTCTTT
CDR3 protein: CASSPTGGTEAFF

J gene: TRBJ2-7
V gene: TRBV5-1
D gene: NA
clone size: NA
CDR3 DNA: TGCGCCAGCAGCATTAGACCCGGAGTCAGACGGGAGCAGTACTTC
CDR3 protein: CASSIRPGVRREQYF

J gene: TRBJ1-4
V gene: TRBV7-9
D gene: NA
clone size: NA
CDR3 DNA: TGTGCCAGCAGCCGTCTGGGGAACAATGAAAAACTGTTTTTT
CDR3 protein: CASSRLGNNEKLFF

J gene: TRBJ2-7
V gene: TRBV7-9
D gene: NA
clone size: NA
CDR3 DNA: TGTGCCAGCAGCTTAGAGATGGACAGCTACGAGCAGTACTTC
CDR3 protein: CASSLEMDSYEQYF

J gene: TRBJ2-7
V gene: TRBV5-1
D gene: NA
clone size: NA
CDR3 DNA: TGCGCCAGCAGCTTGGCCGGGACACAATACGAGCAGTACTTC
CDR3 protein: CASSLAGTQYEQYF

J gene: TRBJ1-5
V gene: TRBV19
D gene: TRBD1
clone size: NA
CDR3 DNA: TGTGCCAGTAGTCCCCAGACAGGGGGTAGGGCCCAGCATTTT
CDR3 protein: CASSPQTGGRAQHF

J gene: TRBJ2-2
V gene: TRBV18
D gene: NA
clone size: NA
CDR3 DNA: TGTGCCAGCTCACGAGGGAGTACCGGGGAGCTGTTTTTT
CDR3 protein: CASSRGSTGELFF

J gene: TRBJ2-7
V gene: TRBV27
D gene: TRBD1
clone size: NA
CDR3 DNA: TGTGCCAGCAGTTCGGATCGGACAGGGGGCCCGAGCTCCTACGAGCAGTACTTC
CDR3 protein: CASSSDRTGGPSSYEQYF

J gene: TRBJ2-7
V gene: TRBV5-1
D gene: TRBD2
clone size: NA
CDR3 DNA: TGCGCCAGCAGCTTGAGCGGGGGCTACGAGCAGTACTTC
CDR3 protein: CASSLSGGYEQYF

J gene: TRBJ1-3
V gene: TRBV6-1
D gene: NA
clone size: NA
CDR3 DNA: TGTGCCAGGGGGGGGATTTTTTCTGGAAACACCATATATTTT
CDR3 protein: CARGGIFSGNTIYF

J gene: TRBJ2-5
V gene: TRBV5-1
D gene: NA
clone size: NA
CDR3 DNA: TGCGCCAGCAGCTTCCAGGGGCAAGAGACCCAGTACTTC
CDR3 protein: CASSFQGQETQYF

J gene: TRBJ1-2
V gene: TRBV15
D gene: NA
clone size: NA
CDR3 DNA: TGTGCCACCAGCTTTGGGACGACTGGAGGCTACACCTTC
CDR3 protein: CATSFGTTGGYTF

J gene: TRBJ2-1
V gene: TRBV5-1
D gene: NA
clone size: NA
CDR3 DNA: TGCGCCAGCAGCTTGGGCCCCCGGGGGTACAATGAGCAGTTCTTC
CDR3 protein: CASSLGPRGYNEQFF

J gene: TRBJ2-5
V gene: TRBV5-8
D gene: NA
clone size: NA
CDR3 DNA: TGTGCCAGCAGCTTGAGCTTAGATGGCGCCGGGACAAATCAAGAGACCCAGTACTTC
CDR3 protein: CASSLSLDGAGTNQETQYF

J gene: TRBJ2-3
V gene: TRBV9
D gene: NA
clone size: NA
CDR3 DNA: TGTGCCAGCAGCGTAGGCGTACGAAGCACAGATACGCAGTATTTT
CDR3 protein: CASSVGVRSTDTQYF

J gene: TRBJ1-1
V gene: TRBV7-9
D gene: TRBD1
clone size: NA
CDR3 DNA: TGTGCCAGCAGGCCCGACAGGGGAAACACTGAAGCTTTCTTT
CDR3 protein: CASRPDRGNTEAFF

J gene: TRBJ1-2
V gene: TRBV2
D gene: NA
clone size: NA
CDR3 DNA: TGTGCCAGCAGTGGGGGGCAGGGGACCTATGGCTACACCTTC
CDR3 protein: CASSGGQGTYGYTF

J gene: TRBJ1-1
V gene: TRBV27
D gene: NA
clone size: NA
CDR3 DNA: TGTGCCAGCAGTACGAGACAAGCGGCTTTCTTT
CDR3 protein: CASSTRQAAFF

J gene: TRBJ2-1
V gene: TRBV7-9
D gene: TRBD2
clone size: NA
CDR3 DNA: TGTGCCAGCAGCTTCCAACCAGCGGGGGACAATGAGCAGTTCTTC
CDR3 protein: CASSFQPAGDNEQFF

J gene: TRBJ1-1
V gene: TRBV6-5
D gene: NA
clone size: few
CDR3 DNA: TGTGCCAGCAGTTACAAGGGATTCACTGAAGCTTTCTTT
CDR3 protein: CASSYKGFTEAFF

J gene: TRBJ2-3
V gene: TRBV30
D gene: TRBD2
clone size: NA
CDR3 DNA: TGTGCCTGGAGTGTCGGACTAGCGGGAGTAGCAGATACGCAGTATTTT
CDR3 protein: CAWSVGLAGVADTQYF

J gene: TRBJ1-2
V gene: TRBV19
D gene: NA
clone size: NA
CDR3 DNA: TGTGCCAGTAGTCAAATAGGAGGGGGTAACTATGGCTACACCTTC
CDR3 protein: CASSQIGGGNYGYTF

J gene: TRBJ2-1
V gene: TRBV29-1
D gene: TRBD2
clone size: NA
CDR3 DNA: TGCAGCGCCCCGGGACTAGCTGGTGAGCAGTTCTTC
CDR3 protein: CSAPGLAGEQFF

J gene: TRBJ1-1
V gene: TRBV29-1
D gene: NA
clone size: NA
CDR3 DNA: TGCAGCGTTGCCCATATAGGCAGGGAAAGATCTTTCTTT
CDR3 protein: CSVAHIGRERSFF